This T cell receptor beta chain was sequenced for a study of response to subunit inactivated influenza vaccine. On this clonotype itself: Antigen: not known.

Findings of the study overall: The authors put forward the suggestion that each seasonal influenza vaccination may bring in only a limited number of new T cells.

Via MiXCR, TCRdb re-called the RT-PCR reads, giving one row per CDR3 protein. Here the sample spans about 520,000 distinct CDR3 sequences, approximately 7.3% being singletons. The sample was PBMCs from blood, taken around 25 months after vaccination. The receptor comes from a man between 50 and 75 years old who received an inactivated influenza vaccine.

The chain's CDR3 is CASSFSLPVPMPRSTDTQYF. The CDR3 DNA reads TGTGCCAGCAGCTTCTCCCTTCCGGTCCCCATGCCCCGCTCCACAGATACGCAGTATTTT. The V call is TRBV11-1, the J call TRBJ2-3, with D unclear. The germline V gene has CDR1 SGHAT and CDR2 FQDESV (reference sequence). The length of the CDR3 is 20 residues. The ends were cut back, 3 bases at V and 2 bases at J, with 27 bases in the middle.